This T cell receptor (beta chain) is from a study of shared clonotypes between healthy human individuals. The protocol was immunoSEQ multiplex PCR, while the TCRdb copy is restricted to in-frame clones and leaves out a portion. The data show about 530,000 clones, nearly 80% seen once. This clone occurred once. Germline CDR1 reads SGHDT; CDR2 reads YYEEEE. With V trimmed by 5 bases and J by 3 bases, 10 bases remained unmatched. This CDR3 spans 17 amino acids. The sample consisted of PBMCs. This TCR was recovered from a middle-aged woman in good health. Some clones in this sample may be carry-over from other donors' samples. The rearrangement joins TRBV5-6 to TRBJ2-1, with 11 bases fitting TRBD2. CDR3 region: CASSPFSSGRIYNEQFF. CDR3 bases: TGTGCCAGCAGTCCTTTTTCTAGCGGGAGGATCTACAATGAGCAGTTCTTC.